The clone carrying this T cell receptor (beta chain) was recorded at least ten times. Deletions cut 6 bases from V and 4 bases from J, with 17 bases between. Per the germline V gene, CDR1 is DFQATT and CDR2 is SNEGSKA (reference sequence). The CDR3 sequence is 14 residues long. As it was prepared, the TCRbeta library received unique molecular identifiers. TCRdb redid the calling of the PCR reads with MiXCR, one entry per CDR3 protein. The data hold hundreds of thousands of distinct CDR3 sequences, with under 14% observed a single time. This sample stems from a study of T-cell reconstitution after alpha-beta-depleted transplantation in children.

The sample was peripheral blood, taken 180 days after TCRalphabeta/CD19-depleted stem cell transplant. The chain couples TRBV20-1 to TRBJ2-3; a possible D gene is TRBD2 (6 bases). This clonotype was obtained from a male patient under 10 years old who had a stem cell transplant for chronic granulomatous disease, so the T cells may come from the graft donor. For the CDR3, the DNA is TGCAGTGCCGGCCCCGGGGGAGTGGCAGATACGCAGTATTTT. Protein product: CSAGPGGVADTQYF.